These 2 T cell receptor beta chains came from one sample sequenced in a study of T cells in Graves' hyperthyroidism and ophthalmopathy. Researchers took RNA transcripts and amplified the TCR beta CDR3 regions from them. The TCR CDR3 was amplified in a first-round RT-PCR using the HTBI primer set. TCRdb called the multiplex PCR reads again in MiXCR, with one record for every CDR3 protein. The sample consists of approximately 46,000 distinct CDR3 sequences, roughly 50% of them appearing once. Sequencing was carried out using peripheral blood or thyroid tissue (not recorded which). All receptors come from a woman between 45 and 65 years old with Graves' hyperthyroidism.

The V and J genes are TRBV2 and TRBJ2-2, with 7 bases matching TRBD1. V dropped 8 bases and J dropped 0; count of bases not matched to a gene: 3. There are 14 residues in the CDR3. Germline values: CDR1 SNHLY, CDR2 FYNNEI. Written as DNA, the CDR3 is TGTGCCAGCCAGACAGGGTCGAACACCGGGGAGCTGTTTTTT. This translates into CASQTGSNTGELFF.

Remarks on this clonotype: A junction boundary mismatches the germline segment, possibly from a read error. The rearrangement joins TRBV29-1 to TRBJ1-1; D uncertain. The CDR3 totals 13 residues. Germline V gene lookup returns CDR1 SQVTM and CDR2 ANQGSEA. The CDR3: CSVKRRQNTEALF. Here the CDR3 DNA reads TGCAGCGTCAAACGTCGGCAGAACACTGAAGCTCTCTTT.